These 10 T cell receptor beta chains were sequenced from one sample in a study of glioma-infiltrating T cells. Using RNA template, CDR3s of TCR alpha and beta were amplified with iRepertoire arm-PCR. TCRdb re-called the multiplex PCR reads through MiXCR, storing one row per CDR3 protein. The top ten clones hold around 12% of a sample with about 400,000 distinct CDR3 sequences, approximately 42% of them seen once. Sequenced input: glioma tissue, nonneoplastic brain tissue, or PBMCs (not recorded which). These receptors all stem from a human donor with low-grade glioma or glioblastoma, undergoing nonglioma brain surgery, or in good health (not recorded which).

A note on this clonotype: A clone one base away is much larger, so this may be a read error. It is likely a read error, because the conserved phenylalanine at the end of the CDR3 is missing. This rearrangement joins TRBV27 to TRBJ2-1; 12 nucleotides align to TRBD2. CDR1 is MNHEY and CDR2 is SMNVEV in the germline V gene (reference sequence). With V trimmed by 4 bases and J by 9 bases, 7 bases remained unmatched. The length of the CDR3 is 15 residues. The CDR3 is CASSSGTSGSSEQFS. The CDR3, as DNA: TGTGCCAGCAGTTCAGGGACTAGCGGGTCGAGTGAGCAGTTCTCC.

The chain recombines TRBV7-2 with TRBJ2-7; D gene uncertain. Trimming stripped 0 bases from V and 1 base from J, with 7 bases between. Germline V lookup: CDR1 SGHTA, CDR2 FQGNSA. This CDR3 contains 14 residues. The CDR3 DNA is TGTGCCAGCAGCTTAGCGGCAGAGTCCTACGAGCAGTACTTC. As protein: CASSLAAESYEQYF.

This clonotype was picked up one time. This sequence joins TRBV5-1 and TRBJ1-3; D call uncertain. The CDR3 covers 17 residues. The germline V gene encodes CDR1 SGHRS and CDR2 YFSETQ. The germline V and J ends were trimmed by 0 bases and 0 bases, with 13 bases remaining between them. CDR3 sequence reads: CASSLDYGRRSGNTIYF. The CDR3, as DNA: TGCGCCAGCAGCTTGGACTATGGCAGACGCTCTGGAAACACCATATATTTT. Full variable domain (rest looked up from reference TRBV5-1 and TRBJ1-3): KAGVTQTPRYLIKTRGQQVTLSCSPISGHRSVSWYQQTPGQGLQFLFEYFSETQRNKGNFPGRFSGRQFSNSRSEMNVSTLELGDSALYLCASSLDYGRRSGNTIYFGEGSWLTVV.

In this sample, this clonotype turned up a few times. The V gene is TRBV28, the J gene TRBJ1-2, with a possible D match to TRBD1 (6 bases). V lost 2 bases and J lost 3, with 16 bases in between. Germline values: CDR1 MDHEN, CDR2 SYDVKM. The CDR3 has 16 residues. The chain's CDR3 is CASSLTTGNRDYGYTF. The CDR3 DNA follows: TGTGCCAGCAGTTTAACAACAGGGAATCGTGACTATGGCTACACCTTC.

The CDR3 reads CSALGTGLRELFF. CDR3 in DNA: TGCAGTGCTCTCGGGACAGGCCTTAGGGAGCTGTTTTTT. The chain recombines TRBV20-1 with TRBJ2-2; TRBD1 agrees at 8 bases. J gave up 9 bases and V 5 bases, and 8 bases lay outside the gene matches. This CDR3 is 13 amino acids long. Germline CDR1 reads DFQATT; CDR2 reads SNEGSKA (reference sequence).

This chain uses TRBV7-9 with TRBJ2-1; D is perhaps TRBD2 (5 bases). The germline V gene has CDR1 SEHNR and CDR2 FQNEAQ (reference sequence). The CDR3 has 14 amino acids. V lost 1 base and J lost 12, with 16 bases in between. The CDR3 protein is CASSLVGLLKGQFF. The DNA for the CDR3 is TGTGCCAGCAGCTTAGTCGGACTCCTCAAGGGGCAGTTCTTC.

The chain has TRBV7-2 and TRBJ1-6, with TRBD1 matching 9 bases. Losses at the gene ends were 3 bases for V and 3 bases for J; bases not matched to a gene: 6. This CDR3 has 17 amino acids. Germline CDR1 and CDR2: SGHTA and FQGNSA. The CDR3, as DNA: TGTGCCAGCAGCTTGGACAGGGGCCCTTTCTATAATTCACCCCTCCACTTT. Translated, it gives CASSLDRGPFYNSPLHF.

This clonotype came up a few times. The genes are TRBV4-1 and TRBJ2-5, with D possibly being TRBD1 (7 bases). Germline V gene data show CDR1 as MGHRA and CDR2 as YSYEKL. V lost 0 bases and J lost 3, with 20 bases in between. The length of the CDR3 is 18 residues. The CDR3 sequence: CASSQDVYTGEAKETQYF. The DNA of the CDR3 is TGCGCCAGCAGCCAAGATGTCTATACAGGGGAGGCGAAAGAGACCCAGTACTTC.

The DNA of the CDR3 is TGTGCCAGCAGCTTAGTTGCCGGTGAAAAACTGTTTTTT. This codes for CASSLVAGEKLFF. The gene calls are TRBV7-9 and TRBJ1-4; D not certain. CDR1 and CDR2 (germline): SEHNR, FQNEAQ (reference sequence). The CDR3 is 13 residues long. V lost 1 base to trimming and J lost 7 bases, with 7 bases between them.

In regard to this clonotype: A single base separates this from a much larger clone, so it may be a read error. The chain is built from TRBV20-1 and TRBJ2-7, with TRBD2 matching over 9 bases. With 4 bases clipped from V and 1 base from J, the junction kept 11 bases outside the gene matches. CDR3 length: 16 residues. Germline CDR1 and CDR2: DFQATT and SNEGSKA (reference sequence). The CDR3 coding sequence is TGCAGTGCTAATGGGGCGGCACTAGCGGGTTCCTACGAGCAGTACTTC. It yields the protein CSANGAALAGSYEQYF.